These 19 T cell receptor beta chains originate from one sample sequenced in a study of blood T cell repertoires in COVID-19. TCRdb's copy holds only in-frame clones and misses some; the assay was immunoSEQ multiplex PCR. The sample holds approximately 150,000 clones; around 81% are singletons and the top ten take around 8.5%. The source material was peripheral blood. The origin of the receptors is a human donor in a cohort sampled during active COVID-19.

In DNA, the CDR3 is TGTGCCAGTAGTATTTTTGTGTTCCAGGGAATTCCCACCGGGGAGCTGTTTTTT. This encodes CASSIFVFQGIPTGELFF. The J gene is TRBJ2-2, the V gene TRBV19; possibly TRBD1 for D (5 bases). V was trimmed by 3 bases and J by 4 bases, leaving 21 bases between them. The CDR3 consists of 18 residues. The germline V gene encodes CDR1 LNHDA and CDR2 SQIVND (reference sequence).

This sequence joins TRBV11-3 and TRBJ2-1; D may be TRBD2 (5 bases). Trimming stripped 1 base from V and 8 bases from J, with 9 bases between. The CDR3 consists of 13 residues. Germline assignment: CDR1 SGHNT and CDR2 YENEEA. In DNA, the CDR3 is TGTGCCAGCAGCTTAGCCGAGGAGGATGAGCAGTTCTTC. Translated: CASSLAEEDEQFF. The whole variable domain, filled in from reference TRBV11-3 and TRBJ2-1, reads EAGVVQSPRYKIIEKKQPVAFWCNPISGHNTLYWYLQNLGQGPELLIRYENEEAVDDSQLPKDRFSAERLKGVDSTLKIQPAELGDSAVYLCASSLAEEDEQFFGPGTRLTVL.

The CDR3, as DNA: TGTGCCAGCAGTCGACGGACTAAGACCAATGAGCAGTTCTTC. It yields the protein CASSRRTKTNEQFF. The rearrangement uses TRBV27 and TRBJ2-1; TRBD2 might be the D (6 bases). Per germline, CDR1 MNHEY and CDR2 SMNVEV (reference sequence). The CDR3 consists of 14 residues. Trimming took off 5 bases at V and 6 bases at J, with 14 bases between the two ends.

The CDR3 here is CASSPPLVAASSYNEQFF. The CDR3 bases are TGCGCCAGCAGCCCTCCCCTCGTAGCGGCGAGCTCCTACAATGAGCAGTTCTTC. This chain connects TRBV4-1 to TRBJ2-1, with D possibly being TRBD2 (6 bases). CDR1 is MGHRA and CDR2 is YSYEKL in the germline V gene. This CDR3 region has 18 residues. With 4 bases removed from V and 0 bases from J, the gap between germline ends came to 19 bases.

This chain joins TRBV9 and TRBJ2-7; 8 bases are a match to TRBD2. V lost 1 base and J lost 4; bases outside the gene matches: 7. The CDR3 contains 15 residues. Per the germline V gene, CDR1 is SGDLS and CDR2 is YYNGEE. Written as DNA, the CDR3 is TGTGCCAGCAGCGTAACGGGAGGGCCGAGATACGAGCAGTACTTC. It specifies CASSVTGGPRYEQYF.

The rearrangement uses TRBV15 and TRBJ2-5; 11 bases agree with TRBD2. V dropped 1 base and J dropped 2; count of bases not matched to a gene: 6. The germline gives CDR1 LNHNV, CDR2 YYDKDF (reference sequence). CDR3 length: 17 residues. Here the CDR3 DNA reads TGTGCCACCAGCAGAGGAGGGGGACTAGCGGCTCAAGAGACCCAGTACTTC. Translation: CATSRGGGLAAQETQYF.

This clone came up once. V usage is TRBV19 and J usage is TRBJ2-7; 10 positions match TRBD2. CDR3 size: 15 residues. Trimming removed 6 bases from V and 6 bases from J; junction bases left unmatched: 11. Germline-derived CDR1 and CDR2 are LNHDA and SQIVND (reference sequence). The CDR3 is CASSILAGPITEQYF. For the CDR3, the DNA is TGTGCCAGTAGCATACTAGCGGGACCCATCACCGAGCAGTACTTC.

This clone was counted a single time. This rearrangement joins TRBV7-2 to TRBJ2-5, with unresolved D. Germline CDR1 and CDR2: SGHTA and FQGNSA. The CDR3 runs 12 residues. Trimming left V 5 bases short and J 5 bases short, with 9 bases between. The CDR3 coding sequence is TGTGCCAGCAGCCCCCTCGAGGAGACCCAGTACTTC. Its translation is CASSPLEETQYF.

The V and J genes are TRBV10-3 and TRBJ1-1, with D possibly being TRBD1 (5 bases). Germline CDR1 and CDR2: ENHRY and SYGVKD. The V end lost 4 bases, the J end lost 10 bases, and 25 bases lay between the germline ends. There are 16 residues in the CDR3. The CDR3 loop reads CAISVGGTTSLNRAFF. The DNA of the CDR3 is TGTGCCATCAGTGTGGGGGGGACTACGTCCCTTAATCGAGCTTTCTTT.

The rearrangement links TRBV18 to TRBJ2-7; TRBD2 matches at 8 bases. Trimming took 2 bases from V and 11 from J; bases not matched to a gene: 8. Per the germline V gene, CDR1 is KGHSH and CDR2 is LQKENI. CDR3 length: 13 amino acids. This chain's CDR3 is CASSPSSEAGEYF. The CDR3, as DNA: TGTGCCAGCTCACCATCCTCTGAAGCGGGAGAGTACTTC.

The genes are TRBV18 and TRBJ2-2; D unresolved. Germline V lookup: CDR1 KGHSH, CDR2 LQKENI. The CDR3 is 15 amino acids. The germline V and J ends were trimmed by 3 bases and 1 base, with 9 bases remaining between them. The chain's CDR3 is CASSPGTGNTGELFF. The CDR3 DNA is TGTGCCAGCTCACCGGGTACGGGGAACACCGGGGAGCTGTTTTTT.

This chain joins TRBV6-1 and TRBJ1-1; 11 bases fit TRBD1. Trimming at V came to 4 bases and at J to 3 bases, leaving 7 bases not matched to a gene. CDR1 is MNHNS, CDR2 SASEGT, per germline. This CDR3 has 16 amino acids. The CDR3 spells CASSGGTGGRDTEAFF. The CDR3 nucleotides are TGTGCCAGCAGTGGGGGGACAGGGGGGAGAGACACTGAAGCTTTCTTT.

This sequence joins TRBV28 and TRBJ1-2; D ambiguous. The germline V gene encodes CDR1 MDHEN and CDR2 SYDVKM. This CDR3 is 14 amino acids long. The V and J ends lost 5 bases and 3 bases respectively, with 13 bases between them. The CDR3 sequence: CASSMGSSDYGYTF. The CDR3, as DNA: TGTGCCAGCAGTATGGGGAGCAGTGACTATGGCTACACCTTC.

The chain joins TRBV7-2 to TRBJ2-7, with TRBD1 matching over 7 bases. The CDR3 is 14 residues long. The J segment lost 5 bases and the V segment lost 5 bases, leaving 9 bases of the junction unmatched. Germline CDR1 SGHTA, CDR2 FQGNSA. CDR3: CASSLRTGENEQYF. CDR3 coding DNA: TGTGCCAGCAGCCTCCGTACAGGGGAGAACGAGCAGTACTTC.

The CDR3 reads CASSTQTAGGETQYF. CDR3 in DNA: TGTGCCAGCAGCACCCAGACAGCGGGAGGGGAGACCCAGTACTTC. The chain has TRBV7-2 and TRBJ2-5; 10 nucleotides match TRBD2. The trim removed 5 bases at V and 5 bases at J, leaving 8 bases unmatched. From germline, CDR1 is SGHTA and CDR2 FQGNSA. The CDR3 length is 15 residues.

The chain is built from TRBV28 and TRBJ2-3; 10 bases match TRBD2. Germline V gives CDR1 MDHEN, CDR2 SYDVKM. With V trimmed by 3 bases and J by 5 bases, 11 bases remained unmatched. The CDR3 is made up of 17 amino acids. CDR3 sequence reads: CASSFWTSGTDGDTQYF. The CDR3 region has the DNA TGTGCCAGCAGTTTTTGGACTAGCGGAACCGACGGAGATACGCAGTATTTT. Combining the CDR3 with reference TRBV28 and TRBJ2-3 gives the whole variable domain DVKVTQSSRYLVKRTGEKVFLECVQDMDHENMFWYRQDPGLGLRLIYFSYDVKMKEKGDIPEGYSVSREKKERFSLILESASTNQTSMYLCASSFWTSGTDGDTQYFGPGTRLTVL.

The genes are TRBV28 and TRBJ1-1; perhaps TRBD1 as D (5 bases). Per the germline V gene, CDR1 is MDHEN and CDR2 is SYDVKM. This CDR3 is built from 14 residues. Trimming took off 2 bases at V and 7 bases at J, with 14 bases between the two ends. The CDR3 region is CASSLPQGSGEAFF. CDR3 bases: TGTGCCAGCAGTTTACCCCAGGGATCGGGTGAAGCTTTCTTT.

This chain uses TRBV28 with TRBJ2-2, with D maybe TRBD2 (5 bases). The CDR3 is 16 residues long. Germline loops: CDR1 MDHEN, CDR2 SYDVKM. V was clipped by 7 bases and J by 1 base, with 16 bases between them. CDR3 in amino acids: CASMGGSRKNTGELFF. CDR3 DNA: TGTGCCAGCATGGGTGGGAGTAGGAAGAACACCGGGGAGCTGTTTTTT.

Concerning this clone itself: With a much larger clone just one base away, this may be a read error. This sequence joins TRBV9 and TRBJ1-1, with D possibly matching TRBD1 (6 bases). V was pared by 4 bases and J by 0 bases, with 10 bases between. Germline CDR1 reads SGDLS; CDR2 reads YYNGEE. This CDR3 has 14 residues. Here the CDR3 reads CASSPGVMNTEAFF. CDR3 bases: TGTGCCAGCAGCCCAGGGGTTATGAACACTGAAGCTTTCTTT.